This T cell receptor (beta chain) was recovered during a study of blood T cells in healthy people across ages. A second roughly 6 to 11 cycle PCR used barcoded and J-beta primers. One entry per CDR3 protein, called by TCRdb with MiXCR from the 5' RACE reads. Among 790,000 or so distinct CDR3 sequences, just over 55% were seen once, and the ten largest hold around a quarter. Study results and caveats: Fewer expanded clones and more diversity marked long-lived versus aged donors.

This clonotype was recorded at least ten times. Its target is not known. This TCR was recovered from a man between 35 and 55 years old in good health. Sequenced material: blood.

The CDR3 nucleotides are TGTGCCAGCAGCTTAGACGCAGCCCGCACAGATACGCAGTATTTT. This codes for CASSLDAARTDTQYF. This rearrangement joins TRBV7-2 to TRBJ2-3; D remains ambiguous. There are 15 residues in the CDR3. Germline V gene lookup returns CDR1 SGHTA and CDR2 FQGNSA. V was cut by 1 base and J by 1 base, with 9 bases left in between.